This T cell receptor (beta chain) was captured by sequencing in a study of blood T cell repertoires in COVID-19. Across the whole study: Acute and convalescent COVID-19 specimens originated in the United States, Italy and Spain. From T cells, B-cell-depleted T cells, or PBMCs came the material, which was cDNA or gDNA.

Original analysis: The assay estimated nucleated cells by amplifying reference gene primers. Libraries were prepared by immunoSEQ multiplex PCR; TCRdb keeps only in-frame clonotypes and omits some of them. That table gives V, J and clone size, and the DNA gave D and trimming. The repertoire holds 150,000 to 200,000 clones, 88% seen once, with approximately 4% in the top ten. V was shortened by 10 bases and J by 3 bases, with 13 bases between the two germline ends. The CDR3 has 14 amino acids. Germline CDR1 reads MDHEN; CDR2 reads SYDVKM. The sample comprised peripheral blood. The sequence was obtained from a human donor in a cohort sampled during active COVID-19. This chain links TRBV28 with TRBJ1-6; TRBD1 might be the D (6 bases). CDR3 in DNA: TGTGCCAACCAACAGGGTGGCTATAATTCACCCCTCCACTTT. Translation: CANQQGGYNSPLHF.